These 10 T cell receptor beta chains share one sample of origin, sequenced in a study of somatic mutations in cytotoxic T cells in rheumatoid arthritis (dated by TCRdb to 2016 to 2017). The library was obtained by the immunoSEQ multiplex PCR assay. Sourced from immuneACCESS, this table was stored by TCRdb with only in-frame sequences that have V and J called. A share of the clones is absent; for the studies checked, an unresolved V gene accounts for under half, and the remainder has no known explanation. Recorded for this sample are several thousand clones; 77% of them occurred a single time. Less than 35% of the sample is held by the ten biggest clonotypes. The specimen was CD8+ T cells sorted from blood, collected at a follow-up visit. These receptors came from a woman in her seventies with rheumatoid arthritis.

The chain recombines TRBV29-1 with TRBJ1-1; D is possibly TRBD1 (6 bases). Deletions cut 5 bases from V and 3 bases from J, with 13 bases between. CDR3 length: 13 residues. Germline V gene data show CDR1 as SQVTM and CDR2 as ANQGSEA. The CDR3 sequence is CSVPTGGYTEAFF. The CDR3 DNA sequence: TGCAGCGTTCCGACAGGCGGGTACACTGAAGCTTTCTTT.

Comments on this clone: One end of the junction is discordant with germline, which a read error may explain. The chain has TRBV27 and TRBJ1-1; a possible D gene is TRBD1 (5 bases). This CDR3 has 15 amino acids. In germline, CDR1 is MNHEY, CDR2 SMNVEV (reference sequence). CDR3 sequence: CASSLSEGSTWGSFF. CDR3 bases: TGTGCCAGCAGTTTATCGGAGGGGTCCACTTGGGGATCCTTTTTT.

The gene calls are TRBV11-2 and TRBJ2-5, with 11 bases aligning to TRBD2. The J call may not be correct, given that the DNA end is closer to TRBJ2-7. The germline V gene encodes CDR1 SGHAT and CDR2 FQNNGV. This CDR3 contains 17 residues. The CDR3: CASSLGRTSGSSYEQYF. The DNA of the CDR3 is TGTGCCAGCAGCTTAGGGCGAACTAGCGGGAGTTCCTACGAGCAGTACTTC.

This clone came up once. The V gene is TRBV4-1, the J gene TRBJ1-1, with 8 positions matching TRBD1. In germline, CDR1 is MGHRA, CDR2 YSYEKL. The CDR3 contains 14 residues. V was pared by 5 bases and J by 1 base, with 3 bases of the junction left unmatched. CDR3 protein: CASSWDRRNTEAFF. DNA for the CDR3: TGCGCCAGCAGCTGGGACAGGAGGAACACTGAAGCTTTCTTT.

V is TRBV25-1 and J is TRBJ1-1; D is possibly TRBD1 (6 bases). Germline values: CDR1 MGHDK, CDR2 SYGVNS. The CDR3 is made up of 15 amino acids. V lost 2 bases, J lost 3 bases, and 13 bases lay in between. The CDR3 reads CASSEELRGDTEAFF. Written as DNA, the CDR3 is TGTGCCAGCAGTGAAGAGCTTAGGGGGGACACTGAAGCTTTCTTT. Filled out from reference TRBV25-1 and TRBJ1-1, the complete variable domain reads EADIYQTPRYLVIGTGKKITLECSQTMGHDKMYWYQQDPGMELHLIHYSYGVNSTEKGDLSSESTVSRIRTEHFPLTLESARPSHTSQYLCASSEELRGDTEAFFGQGTRLTVV.

V and J are TRBV5-6 and TRBJ1-2; D ambiguous. The CDR3 spans 14 residues. CDR1 SGHDT and CDR2 YYEEEE come from the germline V gene. V lost 4 bases and J 0 bases, leaving 10 bases between the germline ends. In nucleotides, the CDR3 is TGTGCCAGCAGCCCCTTTGCAGCTAACTATGGCTACACCTTC. Amino acid sequence: CASSPFAANYGYTF.

V gene TRBV28 combines with J gene TRBJ2-1, with 7 positions matching TRBD1. Germline loops: CDR1 MDHEN, CDR2 SYDVKM. Unmatched junction bases numbered 12, after V lost 4 bases and J lost 0 bases. The CDR3 has 18 residues. The CDR3 DNA sequence: TGTGCCAGCAGTTCTCGGGACAGCCTGTCTCGCTCCTACAATGAGCAGTTCTTC. It translates to CASSSRDSLSRSYNEQFF.

The V gene is TRBV5-1, the J gene TRBJ2-7; D is uncertain. V gave up 4 bases and J gave up 3 bases, with 14 bases separating them. The CDR3 sequence is 14 residues long. Per the germline V gene, CDR1 is SGHRS and CDR2 is YFSETQ. Here the CDR3 reads CASSPSGSHYEQYF. The CDR3 DNA is TGCGCCAGCAGCCCATCCGGGTCCCACTACGAGCAGTACTTC. The variable domain in full, with the rest retrieved from reference TRBV5-1 and TRBJ2-7, is KAGVTQTPRYLIKTRGQQVTLSCSPISGHRSVSWYQQTPGQGLQFLFEYFSETQRNKGNFPGRFSGRQFSNSRSEMNVSTLELGDSALYLCASSPSGSHYEQYFGPGTRLTVT.

This chain connects TRBV6-1 to TRBJ1-2; D is unresolved. Trimming cost V 6 bases and J 5 bases, with 19 bases left between them. CDR1 is MNHNS, CDR2 SASEGT, per germline. This CDR3 contains 15 residues. In nucleotides, the CDR3 is TGTGCCAGCAGCCCCCGGTCTGACGGGGAATATGGCTACACCTTC. Protein product: CASSPRSDGEYGYTF.

V gene TRBV6-1 combines with J gene TRBJ2-1; D is unclear. Germline assignment: CDR1 MNHNS and CDR2 SASEGT. CDR3 length: 11 residues. The V and J ends lost 3 bases and 9 bases respectively, with 6 bases between them. This chain's CDR3 is CASSDWGEQFF. The DNA of the CDR3 is TGTGCCAGCAGTGACTGGGGTGAGCAGTTCTTC.